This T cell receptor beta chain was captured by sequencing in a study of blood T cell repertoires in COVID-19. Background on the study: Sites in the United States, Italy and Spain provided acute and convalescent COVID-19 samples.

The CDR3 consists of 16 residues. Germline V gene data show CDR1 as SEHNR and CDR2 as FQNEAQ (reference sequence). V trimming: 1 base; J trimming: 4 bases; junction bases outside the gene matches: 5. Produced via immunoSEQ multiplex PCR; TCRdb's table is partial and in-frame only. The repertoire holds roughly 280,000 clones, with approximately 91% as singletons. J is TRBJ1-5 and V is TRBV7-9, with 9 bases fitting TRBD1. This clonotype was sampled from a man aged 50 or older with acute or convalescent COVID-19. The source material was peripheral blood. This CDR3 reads CASSLGNRGQNQPQHF. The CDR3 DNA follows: TGTGCCAGCAGCTTAGGGAACAGGGGGCAAAATCAGCCCCAGCATTTT.